This is a list of T cell receptor beta chains from one sample in a study of tumor-infiltrating lymphocytes in oesophageal squamous cell carcinoma. Each CDR3 protein is one row after TCRdb ran MiXCR on the PCR reads. Among under 4,500 distinct CDR3 sequences listed, 16% were seen once. Sequencing input: esophageal tumor tissue. These receptors were obtained from a male donor with esophageal squamous cell carcinoma. CDR3s include the opening cysteine and the closing phenylalanine or tryptophan. Fields, in order: V gene, J gene, clone size, D gene, CDR3 protein, CDR3 DNA. The D gene is left open where the match is weak. Rows give clone size only sometimes, using once, few, many, or a class for an expanded clone.

TRBV6-4	TRBJ1-1	medium-sized	-	CASSKTGKGTEAFF	TGTGCCAGCAGCAAAACAGGGAAGGGCACTGAAGCTTTCTTT
TRBV20-1	TRBJ2-5	-	TRBD1	CSASIQGLETQYF	TGCAGTGCTAGTATACAGGGGTTGGAGACCCAGTACTTC
TRBV5-3	TRBJ2-7	few	TRBD2	CASSPYFSGRVYEQYF	TGTGCCAGCAGCCCCTACTTTTCAGGGAGGGTCTACGAGCAGTACTTC
TRBV5-1	TRBJ1-1	many	-	CASSHGYAEVNTEAFF	TGCGCCAGCAGCCATGGGTACGCCGAGGTGAACACTGAAGCTTTCTTT
TRBV12-3/TRBV12-4	TRBJ1-6	-	-	CASSAGGGSPLHF	TGTGCCAGCAGTGCCGGCGGGGGGTCACCCCTGCACTTT
TRBV6-1	TRBJ2-3	many	TRBD2	CASRFSGGAPDTQYF	TGTGCCAGCAGGTTTAGCGGGGGGGCTCCAGATACGCAGTATTTT
TRBV12-5	TRBJ1-1	medium-sized	-	CASGPGRGNGNTEAFF	TGTGCTAGTGGCCCTGGACGGGGAAACGGGAACACTGAAGCTTTCTTT
TRBV12-3/TRBV12-4	TRBJ1-6	medium-sized	-	CASTEAYNSPLHF	TGTGCCAGCACGGAAGCCTATAATTCACCCCTCCACTTT
TRBV5-6	TRBJ2-7	many	-	CASSGPALGGSYEQYF	TGTGCCAGCAGCGGACCTGCCCTGGGGGGCTCCTACGAGCAGTACTTC
TRBV20-1	TRBJ2-3	-	-	CSADSGSTDTQYF	TGCAGTGCTGATTCTGGCTCCACAGATACGCAGTATTTT